This T cell receptor beta chain was identified during a study of CD8+ T cells in alopecia areata. Findings of the study overall: Unlike in mice, where it was clearer, TCR sharing across patients was less clear, possibly HLA-related.

Germline CDR1 is LGHNA and CDR2 is YNLKQL (reference sequence). The CDR3 consists of 14 residues. Trimming removed 0 bases at V and 3 bases at J, with 8 bases between. Turning to this clone: Its antigen remains unknown. The gene names given are mouse names. Coverage ceases 4 residues before the CDR3 finishes, and the germline J gene fills in the end.

cDNA reverse transcribed from extracted RNA served as the sequencing template. Some clones are missing from TCRdb's copy, which holds only in-frame ones; the method was immunoSEQ multiplex PCR. Altogether around 100,000 clones were found in the sample, and no singletons occur. The sequence was collected from a C3H/HeJ mouse with alopecia areata. The strain's MHC haplotype is H2-k. The chain combines TRBV5 with TRBJ1-1; D might be TRBD1 (6 bases). Sequenced sample: lesional skin. Incomplete CDR3 DNA: TGTGCCAGCAGCCAAGATTGGACAGACACA. Protein: CASSQDWTDT. The entire CDR3 protein is CASSQDWTDTEVFF.